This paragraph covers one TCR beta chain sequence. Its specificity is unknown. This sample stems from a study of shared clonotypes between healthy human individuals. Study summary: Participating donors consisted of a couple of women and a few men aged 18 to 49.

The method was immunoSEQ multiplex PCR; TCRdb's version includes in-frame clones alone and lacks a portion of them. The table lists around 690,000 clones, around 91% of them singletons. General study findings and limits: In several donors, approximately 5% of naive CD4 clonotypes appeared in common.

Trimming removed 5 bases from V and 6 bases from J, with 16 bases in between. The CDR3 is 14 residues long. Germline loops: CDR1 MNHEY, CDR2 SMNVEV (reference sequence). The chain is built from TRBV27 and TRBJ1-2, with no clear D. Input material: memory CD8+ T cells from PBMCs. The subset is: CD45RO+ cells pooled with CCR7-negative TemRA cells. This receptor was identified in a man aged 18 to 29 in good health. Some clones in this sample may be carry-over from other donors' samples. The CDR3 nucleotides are TGTGCCAGCAGTACCGGTAGAAGGGAGAATGGCTACACCTTC. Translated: CASSTGRRENGYTF.